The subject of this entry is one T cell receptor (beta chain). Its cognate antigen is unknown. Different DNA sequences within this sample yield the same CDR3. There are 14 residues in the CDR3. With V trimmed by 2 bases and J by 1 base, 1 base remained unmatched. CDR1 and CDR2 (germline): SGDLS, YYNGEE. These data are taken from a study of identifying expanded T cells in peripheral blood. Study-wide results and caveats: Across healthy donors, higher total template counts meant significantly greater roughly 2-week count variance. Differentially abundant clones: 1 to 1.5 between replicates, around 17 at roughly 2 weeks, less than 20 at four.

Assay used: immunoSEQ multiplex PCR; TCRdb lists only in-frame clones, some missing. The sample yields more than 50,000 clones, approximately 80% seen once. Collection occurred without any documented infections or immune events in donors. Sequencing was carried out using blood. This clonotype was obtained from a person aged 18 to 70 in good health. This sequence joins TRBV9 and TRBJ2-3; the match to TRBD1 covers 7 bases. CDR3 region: CASSVGQGTDTQYF. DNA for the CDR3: TGTGCCAGCAGCGTTGGACAGGGCACAGATACGCAGTATTTT.